A selection of T cell receptor beta chains follows, all from one sample in a study of blood T cell repertoires in COVID-19. Profiling relied on immunoSEQ multiplex PCR, and the TCRdb table lists in-frame clones only, not all of them. Seen here are tens of thousands of clones, under 90% observed once, and the top ten hold around 3.9%. The sample taken for sequencing was peripheral blood. Source of these receptors: a woman aged 55-69 years with acute or convalescent COVID-19. The CDR3 runs from the conserved cysteine through the conserved F or W. The order of the fields is D gene, clone size, J gene, V gene, CDR3 DNA, CDR3 protein. D genes are given only for firm matches. Expanded clones get a size class; other rows say once, few or many, or leave the size out.

D: TRBD1; size: .; J: TRBJ1-1; V: TRBV7-2; DNA: TGTGCCAGCAGCTTAGATGCGACAGGGAGAGGAACTGAAGCTTTCTTT; CDR3: CASSLDATGRGTEAFF
D: .; size: .; J: TRBJ1-1; V: TRBV15; DNA: TGTGCCACCAGCAAAAGCATGAACACTGAAGCTTTCTTT; CDR3: CATSKSMNTEAFF
D: .; size: .; J: TRBJ2-3; V: TRBV5-1; DNA: TGCGCCAGCAGGAGCTCGTTTGGCACAGATACGCAGTATTTT; CDR3: CASRSSFGTDTQYF
D: TRBD2; size: few; J: TRBJ2-1; V: TRBV2; DNA: TGTGCCAGCACCCCCGTGGGCCGACTAGCGGGAGGGGATTACAATGAGCAGTTCTTC; CDR3: CASTPVGRLAGGDYNEQFF
D: .; size: .; J: TRBJ1-5; V: TRBV3-1/TRBV3-2; DNA: TGTGCCAGCAGCCATCTGTATAGCAATCAGCCCCAGCATTTT; CDR3: CASSHLYSNQPQHF
D: .; size: .; J: TRBJ2-7; V: TRBV2; DNA: TGTGCCAGCAGTGGCTGGCTGGGGGGCGAGCAGTACTTC; CDR3: CASSGWLGGEQYF
D: .; size: .; J: TRBJ1-1; V: TRBV10-3; DNA: TGTGCCATCTGGGGGGGCATGGGCACTGAAGCTTTCTTT; CDR3: CAIWGGMGTEAFF
D: TRBD1; size: .; J: TRBJ1-4; V: TRBV28; DNA: TGTGCCAGCAGGGAGGGACAGGAAAAACTGTTTTTT; CDR3: CASREGQEKLFF
D: .; size: few; J: TRBJ2-7; V: TRBV7-5; DNA: TGTGCCAGAAGCTTAGTCGGGATTTACGAGCAGTACTTC; CDR3: CARSLVGIYEQYF
D: .; size: .; J: TRBJ1-2; V: TRBV6-1; DNA: TGTGCCAGCAGTGAATCCCCACTGGGGGCTAGCGGCTACACCTTC; CDR3: CASSESPLGASGYTF
D: .; size: .; J: TRBJ1-1; V: TRBV10-3; DNA: TGTGCCATCGCCAATGACAGAGAAGCTTTCTTT; CDR3: CAIANDREAFF
D: TRBD2; size: .; J: TRBJ2-5; V: TRBV6-2/TRBV6-3; DNA: TGTGCCAGCAGTCACCGCGGGAGGGCAGTATGGGAGACCCAGTACTTC; CDR3: CASSHRGRAVWETQYF
D: .; size: .; J: TRBJ2-6; V: TRBV5-1; DNA: TGCGCCAGCAGCTTGACTACCCAAAGTGGGGCCAACGTCCTGACTTTC; CDR3: CASSLTTQSGANVLTF
D: .; size: .; J: TRBJ1-1; V: TRBV4-1; DNA: TGCGCCAGCAGCCAAGTGTTAGGGACTCCAATGAACACTGAAGCTTTCTTT; CDR3: CASSQVLGTPMNTEAFF
D: .; size: many; J: TRBJ1-2; V: TRBV19; DNA: TGTGCCAGTAGTGCTCCTAGGACTGGAGCTAACTATGGCTACACCTTC; CDR3: CASSAPRTGANYGYTF
D: TRBD2; size: .; J: TRBJ2-7; V: TRBV7-3; DNA: TGTGCCAGCAGCTTCCTAGCGGGCTACGAGCAGTACTTC; CDR3: CASSFLAGYEQYF
D: TRBD1; size: .; J: TRBJ1-1; V: TRBV6-5; DNA: TGTGCCAGTCCTACGGACAGGGACACTGAAGCTTTCTTT; CDR3: CASPTDRDTEAFF
D: TRBD1; size: once; J: TRBJ1-3; V: TRBV5-1; DNA: TGCGCCAGCAGCTCCGAAGGGACAGGGGTCGAAGGTGGAAACACCATATATTTT; CDR3: CASSSEGTGVEGGNTIYF
D: .; size: .; J: TRBJ1-3; V: TRBV30; DNA: TGTGCCTGGAGTGGGGAGTCCCCGAGCTCTGGAAACACCATATATTTT; CDR3: CAWSGESPSSGNTIYF
D: .; size: .; J: TRBJ1-1; V: TRBV3-1/TRBV3-2; DNA: TGTGCCAGCAGCTCGTTATATTCCGAGGCTTTCTTT; CDR3: CASSSLYSEAFF
D: .; size: .; J: TRBJ1-1; V: TRBV10-3; DNA: TGTGCCATCAGTGCCAGAGACAGGAGCAACACTGAAGCTTTCTTT; CDR3: CAISARDRSNTEAFF
D: TRBD1; size: .; J: TRBJ2-1; V: TRBV24-1; DNA: TGTGCCACCGCCGGACAGGATAATTCCGATGAGCAGTTCTTC; CDR3: CATAGQDNSDEQFF
D: TRBD1; size: .; J: TRBJ2-5; V: TRBV2; DNA: TGTGCCAGCAGTTCGACAGGGGCGAGACAAGAGACCCAGTACTTC; CDR3: CASSSTGARQETQYF
D: TRBD2; size: .; J: TRBJ2-1; V: TRBV3-1/TRBV3-2; DNA: TGTGCCAGCAGCCGCTTGCGGGGGGGCTACAATGAGCAGTTCTTC; CDR3: CASSRLRGGYNEQFF
D: .; size: few; J: TRBJ1-5; V: TRBV6-5; DNA: TGTGCCAGCAGCACCAGGTGGAATCAGCCCCAGCATTTT; CDR3: CASSTRWNQPQHF
D: TRBD2; size: .; J: TRBJ2-7; V: TRBV29-1; DNA: TGCAGCGTAACCATTGGACTAGCGGGAAGCTACGAGCAGTACTTC; CDR3: CSVTIGLAGSYEQYF
D: TRBD1; size: .; J: TRBJ2-3; V: TRBV5-4; DNA: TGTGCCAGCAGCTCAAGGACAGGCCAGGTGGCAGATACGCAGTATTTT; CDR3: CASSSRTGQVADTQYF
D: .; size: .; J: TRBJ2-1; V: TRBV21-1; DNA: TGTGCCAGCAGCAAAGTAGGGAGACTAGCGGGAGTCAATGAGCAGTTCTTC; CDR3: CASSKVGRLAGVNEQFF
D: TRBD1; size: .; J: TRBJ1-5; V: TRBV19; DNA: TGTGCCAGTTCGGACAGGTTCGGCAATCAGCCCCAGCATTTT; CDR3: CASSDRFGNQPQHF
D: .; size: .; J: TRBJ1-1; V: TRBV7-9; DNA: TGTGCCAGCAGCTTAGTTGAGGACACTGAAGCTTTCTTT; CDR3: CASSLVEDTEAFF
D: TRBD2; size: .; J: TRBJ2-4; V: TRBV4-2; DNA: TGTGCCAGCAGCCATACTAGCGGGGACTACAAAAACATTCAGTACTTC; CDR3: CASSHTSGDYKNIQYF